The entry below gives a single T cell receptor beta chain sequence along with its context. Authors' methods: Scientists estimated how many nucleated cells there were by amplifying reference gene primers. Using immunoSEQ multiplex PCR, the repertoire was profiled, and TCRdb retains in-frame clones only, with some absent. D and trimming were read from the DNA, whereas the V and J calls and clone size are those reported in that table. The sample yields 110,000 or so clones, around 80% seen once. This sample was taken from a study of blood T cell repertoires in COVID-19. Study as a whole: The samples span acute and convalescent COVID-19 from the United States, Italy and Spain.

CDR1 is KGHDR, CDR2 SFDVKD, per germline. The V end was cut by 3 bases, the J end by 6 bases, with 21 bases between. The CDR3 consists of 17 residues. Sequencing was carried out using peripheral blood. The TCR was taken from a woman older than 75 with acute or convalescent COVID-19. V is TRBV24-1 and J is TRBJ2-3; possible D gene TRBD2, 6 bases. The CDR3 nucleotides are TGTGCCACCAGTGATCCCTCCGGGGCGGGATTCCGGGATACGCAGTATTTT. It is translated as CATSDPSGAGFRDTQYF.